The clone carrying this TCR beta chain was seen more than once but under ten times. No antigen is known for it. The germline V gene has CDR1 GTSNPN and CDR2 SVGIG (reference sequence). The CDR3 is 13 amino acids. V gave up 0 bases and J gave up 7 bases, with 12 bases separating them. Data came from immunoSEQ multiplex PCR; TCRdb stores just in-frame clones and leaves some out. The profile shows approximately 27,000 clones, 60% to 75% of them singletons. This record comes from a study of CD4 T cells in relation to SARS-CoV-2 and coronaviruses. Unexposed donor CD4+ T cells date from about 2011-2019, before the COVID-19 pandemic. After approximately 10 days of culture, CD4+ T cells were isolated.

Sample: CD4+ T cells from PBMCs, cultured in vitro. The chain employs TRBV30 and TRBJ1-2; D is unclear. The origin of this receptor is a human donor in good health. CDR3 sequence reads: CAWSVTPPGGYTF. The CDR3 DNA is TGTGCCTGGAGTGTCACCCCCCCCGGTGGCTACACCTTC.